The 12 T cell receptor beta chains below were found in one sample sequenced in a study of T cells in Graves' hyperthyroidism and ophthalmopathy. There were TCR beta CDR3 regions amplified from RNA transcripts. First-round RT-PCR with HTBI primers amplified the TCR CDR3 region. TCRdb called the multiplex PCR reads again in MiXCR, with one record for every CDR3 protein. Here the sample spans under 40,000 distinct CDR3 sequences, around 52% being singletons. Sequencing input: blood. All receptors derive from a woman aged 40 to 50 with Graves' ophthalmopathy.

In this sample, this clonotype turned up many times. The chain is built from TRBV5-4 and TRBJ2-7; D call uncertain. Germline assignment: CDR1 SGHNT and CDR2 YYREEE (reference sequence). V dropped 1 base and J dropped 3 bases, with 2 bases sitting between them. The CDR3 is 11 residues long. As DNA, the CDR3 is TGTGCCAGCAGCTTGAACTACGAGCAGTACTTC. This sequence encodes CASSLNYEQYF.

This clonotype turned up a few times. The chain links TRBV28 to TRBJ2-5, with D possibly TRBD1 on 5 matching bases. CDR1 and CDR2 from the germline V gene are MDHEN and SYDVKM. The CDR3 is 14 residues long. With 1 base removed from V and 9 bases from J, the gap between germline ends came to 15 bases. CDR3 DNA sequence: TGTGCCAGCAGTTTATCCAGGGTGGAACAGCCCCAGTACTTC. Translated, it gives CASSLSRVEQPQYF.

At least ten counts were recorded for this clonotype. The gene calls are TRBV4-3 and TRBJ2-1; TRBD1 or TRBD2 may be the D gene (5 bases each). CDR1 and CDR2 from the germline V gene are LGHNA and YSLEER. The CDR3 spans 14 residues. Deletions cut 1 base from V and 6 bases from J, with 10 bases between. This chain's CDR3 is CASSQAPGTNEQFF. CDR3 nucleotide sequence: TGCGCCAGCAGCCAAGCCCCAGGGACCAATGAGCAGTTCTTC.

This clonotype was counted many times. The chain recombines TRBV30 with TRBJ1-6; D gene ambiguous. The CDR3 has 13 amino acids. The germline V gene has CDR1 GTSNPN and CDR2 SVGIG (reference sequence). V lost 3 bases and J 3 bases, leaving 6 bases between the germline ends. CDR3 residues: CAWSIDYNSPLHF. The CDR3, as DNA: TGTGCCTGGAGCATCGACTATAATTCACCCCTCCACTTT.

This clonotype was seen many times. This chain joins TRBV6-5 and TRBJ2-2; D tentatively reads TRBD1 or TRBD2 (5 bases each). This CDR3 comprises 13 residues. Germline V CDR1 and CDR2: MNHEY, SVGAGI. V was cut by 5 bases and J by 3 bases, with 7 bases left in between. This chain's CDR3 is CASSTGHTGELFF. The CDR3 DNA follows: TGTGCCAGCAGTACGGGGCACACCGGGGAGCTGTTTTTT.

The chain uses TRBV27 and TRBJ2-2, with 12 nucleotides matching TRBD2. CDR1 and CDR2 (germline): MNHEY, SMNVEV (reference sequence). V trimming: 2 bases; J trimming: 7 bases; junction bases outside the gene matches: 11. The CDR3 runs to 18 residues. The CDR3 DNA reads TGTGCCAGCAGTTTAGAGCCTAGCGGGGGGGCCGGAGTCGGGGAGCTGTTTTTT. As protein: CASSLEPSGGAGVGELFF.

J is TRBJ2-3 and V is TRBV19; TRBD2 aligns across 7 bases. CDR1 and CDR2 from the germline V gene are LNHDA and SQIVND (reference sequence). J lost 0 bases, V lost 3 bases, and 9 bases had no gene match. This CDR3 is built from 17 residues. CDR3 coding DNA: TGTGCCAGTAGTATTATGGTTAGCGGGCCTAGCACAGATACGCAGTATTTT. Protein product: CASSIMVSGPSTDTQYF.

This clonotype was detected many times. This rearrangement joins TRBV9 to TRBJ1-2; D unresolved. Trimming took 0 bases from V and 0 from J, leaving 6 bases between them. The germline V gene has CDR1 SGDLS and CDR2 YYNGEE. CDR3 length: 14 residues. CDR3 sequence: CASSVGWSNYGYTF. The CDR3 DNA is TGTGCCAGCAGCGTAGGTTGGTCTAACTATGGCTACACCTTC.

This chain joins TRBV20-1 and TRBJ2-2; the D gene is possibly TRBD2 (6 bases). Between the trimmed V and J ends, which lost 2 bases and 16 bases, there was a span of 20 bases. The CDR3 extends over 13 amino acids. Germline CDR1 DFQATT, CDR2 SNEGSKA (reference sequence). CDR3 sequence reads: CSARLRFIVGGFF. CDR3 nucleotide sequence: TGCAGTGCTAGACTTCGGTTCATTGTGGGAGGGTTTTTT.

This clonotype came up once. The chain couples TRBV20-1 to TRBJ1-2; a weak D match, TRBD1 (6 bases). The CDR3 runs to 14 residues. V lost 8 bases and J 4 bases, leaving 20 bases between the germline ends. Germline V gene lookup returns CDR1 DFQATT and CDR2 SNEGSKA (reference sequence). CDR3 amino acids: CSTIQGFPSYGYTF. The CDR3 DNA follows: TGCAGTACTATACAGGGTTTCCCTTCCTATGGCTACACCTTC.

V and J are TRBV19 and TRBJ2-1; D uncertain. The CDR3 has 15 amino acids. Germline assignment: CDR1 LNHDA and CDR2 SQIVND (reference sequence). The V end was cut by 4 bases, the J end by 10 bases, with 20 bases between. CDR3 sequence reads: CASSSLAGAAPEQFF. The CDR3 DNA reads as TGTGCCAGTAGTAGTTTGGCAGGCGCGGCTCCAGAGCAGTTCTTC.

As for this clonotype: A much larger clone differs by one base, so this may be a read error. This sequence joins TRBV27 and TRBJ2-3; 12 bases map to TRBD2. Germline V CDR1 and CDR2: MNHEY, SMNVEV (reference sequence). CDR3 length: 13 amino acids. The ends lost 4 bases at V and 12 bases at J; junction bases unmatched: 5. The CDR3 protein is CASSSLAGGSQYF. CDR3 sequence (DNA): TGTGCCAGCAGTTCACTAGCGGGAGGATCACAGTATTTT.